A single sample gave rise to the 3 T cell receptor beta chains below, sequenced in a study of cytomegalovirus exposure and HLA in healthy donors. Data came from immunoSEQ multiplex PCR; TCRdb stores just in-frame clones and leaves some out. The data show roughly 150,000 clones, about 82% seen once. The material sequenced was PBMCs. All receptors come from a man aged 30 to 39 in good health and CMV-seropositive.

This clone was picked up one time. The chain is built from TRBV5-4 and TRBJ1-5; 10 bases align to TRBD1. The germline V gene has CDR1 SGHNT and CDR2 YYREEE (reference sequence). V gave up 4 bases and J gave up 6 bases; unmatched junction bases: 7. The length of the CDR3 is 15 residues. The CDR3 is CASSPGTGETQPQHF. DNA of the CDR3: TGTGCCAGCAGCCCCGGGACAGGGGAGACTCAGCCCCAGCATTTT.

The chain combines TRBV13 with TRBJ1-1, with D tentatively TRBD1 (6 bases). Per germline, CDR1 PRHDT and CDR2 FYEKMQ (reference sequence). This CDR3 spans 14 amino acids. Deletions cut 5 bases from V and 2 bases from J, with 12 bases between. CDR3 coding DNA: TGTGCCAGCAGCACCGGACAGTATAACACTGAAGCTTTCTTT. This sequence encodes CASSTGQYNTEAFF.

The chain is built from TRBV27 and TRBJ2-7, with TRBD1 matching over 7 bases. The CDR3 length is 14 residues. V lost 6 bases and J lost 0; bases outside the gene matches: 5. CDR1 and CDR2 from the germline V gene are MNHEY and SMNVEV (reference sequence). In nucleotides, the CDR3 is TGTGCCAGCAGCCGGACAGGTCGCTCCTACGAGCAGTACTTC. This translates into CASSRTGRSYEQYF.